Presented here are 28 T cell receptor beta chains from one specimen sequenced in a study of cytomegalovirus exposure and HLA in healthy donors. Assay: immunoSEQ multiplex PCR; the TCRdb copy retains only in-frame clones and omits some. Of roughly 200,000 clones listed, approximately 86% are singletons. The specimen was PBMCs. The receptors here all came from a young man in good health and CMV-seropositive.

The CDR3 DNA reads as TGTGCCAGTAGTATGGCGGACAGGGGGCCCTACGAGCAGTACTTC. It encodes CASSMADRGPYEQYF. The chain combines TRBV19 with TRBJ2-7; 11 bases match TRBD1. Germline V gene data show CDR1 as LNHDA and CDR2 as SQIVND (reference sequence). V lost 3 bases, J lost 2 bases, and 3 bases stayed unmatched. The CDR3 covers 15 residues.

V is TRBV2 and J is TRBJ1-3; D unresolved. CDR3 size: 16 residues. Trimming removed 6 bases at V and 2 bases at J, with 17 bases between. The germline V gene has CDR1 SNHLY and CDR2 FYNNEI. CDR3 amino acids: CASRPAGSPTGNTIYF. Written as DNA, the CDR3 is TGTGCCAGCAGGCCCGCTGGATCCCCGACTGGAAACACCATATATTTT.

The chain employs TRBV10-3 and TRBJ2-7, with D possibly TRBD1 on 6 matching bases. Germline V gives CDR1 ENHRY, CDR2 SYGVKD. The CDR3 runs to 14 residues. V dropped 5 bases and J dropped 2 bases, with 13 bases sitting between them. CDR3 in DNA: TGTGCCATCAGTAATACAGGGCTTCCCTACGAGCAGTACTTC. Its translation: CAISNTGLPYEQYF.

This clone was counted at least ten times. The V and J genes are TRBV27 and TRBJ2-2, with a weak D call TRBD2 (6 bases). This CDR3 comprises 16 residues. V gave up 2 bases and J gave up 6 bases, with 16 bases separating them. Germline-derived CDR1 and CDR2 are MNHEY and SMNVEV (reference sequence). CDR3 sequence: CASSLRLLAAPGELFF. CDR3 sequence (DNA): TGTGCCAGCAGTTTAAGGTTACTAGCTGCCCCCGGGGAGCTGTTTTTT.

The rearrangement links TRBV10-2 to TRBJ1-5, with D tentatively TRBD1 (6 bases). Deletions cut 8 bases from V and 4 bases from J, with 9 bases between. The V gene's germline CDR1 is WSHSY and CDR2 SAAADI. The CDR3 loop spans 12 amino acids. This CDR3 is CASGTHNQPQHF. The CDR3 DNA sequence: TGCGCCAGCGGGACACATAATCAGCCCCAGCATTTT.

The chain combines TRBV7-6 with TRBJ2-7, with no clear D. The germline V and J ends were trimmed by 6 bases and 0 bases, with 9 bases remaining between them. CDR1 and CDR2 from the germline V gene are SGHVS and FNYEAQ. There are 13 residues in the CDR3. The CDR3 is CASSSPSSYEQYF. The DNA of the CDR3 is TGTGCCAGCAGTTCGCCTAGCTCCTACGAGCAGTACTTC.

V gene TRBV5-1 combines with J gene TRBJ2-5; weak D call: TRBD2 (6 bases). The ends were cut back, 0 bases at V and 2 bases at J, with 14 bases in the middle. The length of the CDR3 is 16 residues. Germline assignment: CDR1 SGHRS and CDR2 YFSETQ. This CDR3 is CASSLAIPGGQETQYF. In nucleotides, the CDR3 is TGCGCCAGCAGCTTGGCCATCCCTGGGGGGCAAGAGACCCAGTACTTC.

The chain joins TRBV1 to TRBJ2-7; the DNA was not compared with TRBD2, the D call given in the table. TRBV1 is deemed a pseudogene. CDR3 length equals 14 residues. CDR3 sequence: CTSSQVRSEYEQYF. CDR3 nucleotide sequence: TGCACCAGCAGCCAAGTGCGTTCGGAGTACGAGCAGTACTTC.

The gene calls are TRBV18 and TRBJ1-1; the D is unclear. V lost 6 bases, J lost 2 bases, and 7 bases lay in between. Germline CDR1 KGHSH, CDR2 LQKENI. The CDR3 sequence is 12 residues long. CDR3 in DNA: TGTGCCAGCTCTTTGCAAAACACTGAAGCTTTCTTT. It is translated as CASSLQNTEAFF.

The rearrangement joins TRBV13 to TRBJ2-5; unclear D gene. Trimming cost V 2 bases and J 2 bases, with 15 bases left between them. Per the germline V gene, CDR1 is PRHDT and CDR2 is FYEKMQ (reference sequence). The CDR3 extends over 16 amino acids. CDR3 in amino acids: CASSLLVAVGQETQYF. The CDR3 bases are TGTGCCAGCAGCTTACTGGTCGCAGTGGGACAAGAGACCCAGTACTTC.

The chain links TRBV28 to TRBJ1-1; D remains unclear. V was cut by 1 base and J by 0 bases, with 9 bases left in between. Germline CDR1 reads MDHEN; CDR2 reads SYDVKM. The CDR3 covers 15 residues. This CDR3 is CASSLLRVMNTEAFF. The CDR3 region has the DNA TGTGCCAGCAGTTTATTGCGGGTTATGAACACTGAAGCTTTCTTT.

The J gene is TRBJ1-1, the V gene TRBV6-5, with 8 bases lining up with TRBD1. Germline V gene lookup returns CDR1 MNHEY and CDR2 SVGAGI. The V segment lost 4 bases and the J segment 7 bases; nucleotides outside the gene matches: 14. The CDR3 loop spans 16 amino acids. This CDR3 reads CASSSRPGTGGHEAFF. The CDR3 region has the DNA TGTGCCAGCAGTTCACGGCCCGGGACAGGAGGCCATGAAGCTTTCTTT.

The J gene is TRBJ1-1, the V gene TRBV30; the D gene is possibly TRBD1 (5 bases). The germline V gene has CDR1 GTSNPN and CDR2 SVGIG (reference sequence). The CDR3 runs 12 residues. Trimming removed 8 bases from V and 5 bases from J, with 15 bases in between. This CDR3 is CAGGGRGTEAFF. The CDR3 bases are TGTGCCGGGGGTGGCAGAGGGACTGAAGCTTTCTTT. Variable domain in full (rest from reference TRBV30 and TRBJ1-1): SQTIHQWPATLVQPVGSPLSLECTVEGTSNPNLYWYRQAAGRGLQLLFYSVGIGQISSEVPQNLSASRPQDRQFILSSKKLLLSDSGFYLCAGGGRGTEAFFGQGTRLTVV.

This clone was detected only once. The chain employs TRBV6-6 and TRBJ2-3, with D possibly being TRBD2 (5 bases). This CDR3 is 14 amino acids long. Germline V CDR1 and CDR2: MNHNY, SVGAGI (reference sequence). The V gene lost 7 bases and the J gene lost 5 bases, with 16 bases spanning the gap. The chain's CDR3 is CASNARGPGDTQYF. In nucleotides, the CDR3 is TGTGCCAGCAACGCGCGAGGGCCGGGAGATACGCAGTATTTT.

The chain joins TRBV18 to TRBJ2-3, with TRBD2 matching over 13 bases. Germline V gene data show CDR1 as KGHSH and CDR2 as LQKENI. The CDR3 covers 16 residues. V lost 3 bases, J lost 4 bases, and 4 bases stayed unmatched. CDR3 coding DNA: TGTGCCAGCTCACCTTCGGGACTAGCGGGGCCAGATACGCAGTATTTT. Its translation is CASSPSGLAGPDTQYF.

The V gene is TRBV15, the J gene TRBJ1-6; no clear D gene. V was cut by 0 bases and J by 15 bases, with 15 bases left in between. The CDR3 spans 14 residues. CDR1 is LNHNV, CDR2 YYDKDF, per germline (reference sequence). The CDR3 DNA reads TGTGCCACCAGCAGAGATTGGGGTCCACCGGACCTCCACTTT. Encoded protein: CATSRDWGPPDLHF.

J is TRBJ2-1 and V is TRBV28; 8 nucleotides line up with TRBD2. This CDR3 region has 15 residues. The germline CDR1 and CDR2 sequences are MDHEN and SYDVKM. The V gene end was trimmed by 6 bases and the J gene end by 4 bases; junction bases not matched to a gene: 8. CDR3 sequence (DNA): TGTGCCAGCAGAAGACTAGCGTCGGAATACAATGAGCAGTTCTTC. Encoded protein: CASRRLASEYNEQFF.

The chain links TRBV11-2 to TRBJ2-5; D gene ambiguous. The V gene lost 1 base and the J gene lost 4 bases, with 7 bases spanning the gap. This CDR3 is 13 amino acids long. Germline V gene data show CDR1 as SGHAT and CDR2 as FQNNGV. The CDR3, as DNA: TGTGCCAGCAGCTTAGTCCGCGGAGAGACCCAGTACTTC. It translates to CASSLVRGETQYF.

The chain joins TRBV13 to TRBJ1-1; 7 bases agree with TRBD1. Germline lookup yields CDR1 PRHDT and CDR2 FYEKMQ (reference sequence). The V gene end was trimmed by 0 bases and the J gene end by 4 bases; junction bases not matched to a gene: 11. The CDR3 sequence is 17 residues long. This CDR3 is CASSLGLPTGRSTEAFF. CDR3 coding DNA: TGTGCCAGCAGCTTAGGTCTCCCGACAGGGAGGAGCACTGAAGCTTTCTTT.

Only one count was recorded for this clone. The CDR3 DNA reads TGTGCCAGCAGTACACAGGGGGGGCATTTT. Residues: CASSTQGGHF. The chain joins TRBV27 to TRBJ1-5; 8 nucleotides agree with TRBD1. This CDR3 has 10 residues. V shed 5 bases and J 15 bases; nucleotides not matched to a gene: 3. CDR1 and CDR2 (germline): MNHEY, SMNVEV (reference sequence).

This chain uses TRBV5-1 with TRBJ2-7; no definite D call. Germline CDR1 reads SGHRS; CDR2 reads YFSETQ. CDR3 length: 15 residues. V lost 3 bases to trimming and J lost 0 bases, with 13 bases between them. As DNA, the CDR3 is TGCGCCAGCAGCTCCCGGGTGGATTCCTCCTACGAGCAGTACTTC. Translated: CASSSRVDSSYEQYF.

V and J are TRBV9 and TRBJ2-2; D remains unclear. From germline, CDR1 is SGDLS and CDR2 YYNGEE. The CDR3 contains 13 residues. Trimming removed 4 bases from V and 3 bases from J, with 7 bases in between. The CDR3 nucleotides are TGTGCCAGCAGCACCCGGGACACCGGGGAGCTGTTTTTT. Translation: CASSTRDTGELFF.

This clone turned up a few times. J is TRBJ2-2 and V is TRBV4-1; no reliable D call. Trimming took off 4 bases at V and 7 bases at J, with 16 bases between the two ends. CDR1 and CDR2 (germline): MGHRA, YSYEKL. The CDR3 has 15 residues. The CDR3 DNA reads as TGCGCCAGCAGCCCCACCGAACGGAAGGGCGGGGAGCTGTTTTTT. Its translation: CASSPTERKGGELFF.

This sequence joins TRBV28 and TRBJ2-1; D is possibly TRBD2 (6 bases). Germline CDR1 reads MDHEN; CDR2 reads SYDVKM. CDR3 size: 16 residues. Trimming took off 4 bases at V and 1 base at J, with 14 bases between the two ends. This CDR3 reads CASSSRRESSYNEQFF. The CDR3, as DNA: TGTGCCAGCAGTTCTCGACGGGAGTCGTCCTACAATGAGCAGTTCTTC.

This chain joins TRBV10-3 and TRBJ2-1, with 13 nucleotides matching TRBD2. Trimming took 10 bases from V and 7 from J; bases not matched to a gene: 7. Germline V gene sequence: CDR1 ENHRY, CDR2 SYGVKD. The CDR3 covers 14 residues. Here the CDR3 reads CATTGTSGMNEQFF. The DNA of the CDR3 is TGTGCCACAACTGGGACTAGCGGGATGAATGAGCAGTTCTTC.

The CDR3 reads CASSFDSRETQYF. The CDR3 DNA follows: TGTGCCAGCAGCTTCGACTCCAGGGAGACCCAGTACTTC. The chain couples TRBV5-6 to TRBJ2-5; D gene unclear. Germline values: CDR1 SGHDT, CDR2 YYEEEE. This CDR3 spans 13 amino acids. Trimming took off 2 bases at V and 5 bases at J, with 10 bases between the two ends. The whole variable domain, remainder taken from reference TRBV5-6 and TRBJ2-5, is DAGVTQSPTHLIKTRGQQVTLRCSPKSGHDTVSWYQQALGQGPQFIFQYYEEEERQRGNFPDRFSGHQFPNYSSELNVNALLLGDSALYLCASSFDSRETQYFGPGTRLLVL.

This clone has just a few counts. The chain has TRBV7-8 and TRBJ1-2; no clear D. Germline values: CDR1 SGHVS, CDR2 FQNEAQ. The CDR3 loop spans 13 amino acids. V lost 5 bases to trimming and J lost 0 bases, with 7 bases between them. CDR3 DNA sequence: TGTGCCAGCAGCCCCGATGCTAACTATGGCTACACCTTC. Protein product: CASSPDANYGYTF.

This rearrangement joins TRBV11-3 to TRBJ1-1; D gene uncertain. Trimming took 5 bases from V and 8 from J, leaving 18 bases between them. Germline lookup yields CDR1 SGHNT and CDR2 YENEEA. CDR3 length: 14 amino acids. CDR3 nucleotide sequence: TGTGCCAGCAGCCCCCGTCGAGGGATGGGGGAAGCTTTCTTT. Its translation is CASSPRRGMGEAFF.